A single T cell receptor (beta chain) is shown here with its context. This sample is part of a study of shared T cell receptors in the human thymus. The repertoire was sequenced with immunoSEQ multiplex PCR; TCRdb's copy has only in-frame clones and lacks some. The sample lists hundreds of thousands of clones; around 87% were seen once. V dropped 0 bases and J dropped 7 bases, with 13 bases sitting between them. There are 15 residues in the CDR3. Germline CDR1 is WNHNN and CDR2 is SYGVQD (reference sequence). The same data also went into a second study, on human thymus T cells. Turning to that study: Apparent skewing of V and J gene usage characterized both thymic and blood repertoires.

The gene calls are TRBV10-1 and TRBJ2-1; D remains unclear. What was sequenced was thymocytes. This TCR was recovered from a boy under two years old with a congenital heart defect. This CDR3 is CASSESFNSRNEQFF. The DNA of the CDR3 is TGCGCCAGCAGTGAGTCTTTTAATAGCCGAAATGAGCAGTTCTTC.